This TCR beta chain came from a study of graft-versus-host responses after intestinal transplantation. Study at large: Multivisceral, liver-intestinal, or isolated intestinal transplants were performed in recipients.

V trimming: 5 bases; J trimming: 10 bases; junction bases outside the gene matches: 12. The CDR3 has 16 residues. Germline assignment: CDR1 SGHAT and CDR2 FQNNGV. Regarding this clone: Its antigen remains unknown.

Some clones are missing from TCRdb's copy, which holds only in-frame ones; the method was immunoSEQ multiplex PCR. Of under 150,000 clones in the sample, less than 95% are singletons; the top ten hold approximately 0.18%. Sequencing used unstimulated CD4+ T cells sorted from spleen or lymph node cells, obtained before intestinal transplant. The receptor was derived from a human donor who received an intestinal transplant. This rearrangement joins TRBV11-2 to TRBJ1-6, with 9 positions matching TRBD1. The CDR3 is CASSTRYRGRRSPLHF. The DNA for the CDR3 is TGTGCCAGCAGCACACGATACAGGGGGCGCAGGTCACCCCTCCACTTT.